A selection of T cell receptor beta chains follows, all from one sample in a study of regulatory T cells in long-lasting Graves disease. In TCRdb, the multiplex PCR reads were re-called with MiXCR into one record per CDR3 protein. The sample lists approximately 540,000 distinct CDR3 sequences, around 12% occurring once. This sample also appeared in a second study, on T cells in Graves' hyperthyroidism and ophthalmopathy.

The sequenced sample was peripheral blood mononuclear cells (PBMCs), obtained at new diagnosis, from a patient treated with antithyroid drugs. The receptors were sampled from a woman in her thirties with Graves disease. CDR3s include the opening cysteine and the closing phenylalanine or tryptophan. The D gene is left open where the match is weak. The size field is filled for only some rows; it gives once, few, many or a size class.

size: few; V: TRBV6-2/TRBV6-3; J: TRBJ2-5; length: 12; D: -; CDR3: CASTPRGETQYF; DNA: TGTGCCAGCACCCCCCGGGGAGAGACCCAGTACTTC
size: many; V: TRBV9; J: TRBJ2-7; length: 14; D: -; CDR3: CASSVESDSYEQYF; DNA: TGTGCCAGCAGCGTAGAGTCAGACTCCTACGAGCAGTACTTC
size: many; V: TRBV4-3; J: TRBJ1-1; length: 14; D: -; CDR3: CASSQSLTDSEAFF; DNA: TGCGCCAGCAGCCAAAGTTTGACCGACTCAGAAGCTTTCTTT
size: -; V: TRBV6-1; J: TRBJ2-4; length: 19; D: -; CDR3: CASRHASGPHVLAKNIQYF; DNA: TGTGCCAGCAGGCATGCCAGTGGACCCCATGTTTTGGCCAAAAACATTCAGTACTTC
size: few; V: TRBV20-1; J: TRBJ1-5; length: 15; D: -; CDR3: CSARDGARSSQPQHF; DNA: TGCAGTGCTAGAGATGGGGCCCGAAGCAGTCAGCCCCAGCATTTT
size: many; V: TRBV29-1; J: TRBJ2-2; length: 14; D: TRBD2; CDR3: CSVVGRENTGELFF; DNA: TGCAGCGTTGTGGGGAGGGAAAACACCGGGGAGCTGTTTTTT
size: many; V: TRBV13; J: TRBJ1-2; length: 12; D: -; CDR3: CASSLDREGYTF; DNA: TGTGCCAGCAGCTTAGACAGGGAAGGCTACACCTTC
size: many; V: TRBV7-3; J: TRBJ2-2; length: 13; D: -; CDR3: CASSLAGQGELFF; DNA: TGTGCCAGCAGCTTAGCAGGCCAGGGGGAGCTGTTTTTT
size: -; V: TRBV6-1; J: TRBJ1-1; length: 16; D: -; CDR3: CASSLSGRATNTEAFF; DNA: TGTGCCAGCAGCTTGAGTGGCAGGGCCACGAACACTGAAGCTTTCTTT
size: -; V: TRBV6-1; J: TRBJ2-1; length: 17; D: -; CDR3: CASTLQGGGRAYNEQFF; DNA: TGTGCCAGCACCCTACAGGGTGGCGGGAGAGCCTACAATGAGCAGTTCTTC
size: -; V: TRBV7-3; J: TRBJ2-3; length: 16; D: TRBD2; CDR3: CASSPPGTSGQDTQYF; DNA: TGTGCCAGCAGCCCTCCGGGGACTAGCGGACAAGATACGCAGTATTTT